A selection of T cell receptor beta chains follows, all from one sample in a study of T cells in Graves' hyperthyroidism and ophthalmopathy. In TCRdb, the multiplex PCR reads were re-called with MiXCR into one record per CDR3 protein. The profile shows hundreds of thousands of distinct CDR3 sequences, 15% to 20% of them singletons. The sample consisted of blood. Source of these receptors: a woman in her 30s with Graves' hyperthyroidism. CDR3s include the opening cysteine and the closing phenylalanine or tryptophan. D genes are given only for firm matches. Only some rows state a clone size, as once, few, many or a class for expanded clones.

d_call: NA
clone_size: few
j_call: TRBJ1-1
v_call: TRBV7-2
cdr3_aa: CASKGEVGYTEAFF
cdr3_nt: TGTGCCAGCAAAGGCGAGGTGGGGTACACTGAAGCTTTCTTT

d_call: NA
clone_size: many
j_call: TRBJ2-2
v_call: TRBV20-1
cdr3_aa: CSARKKNTGELFF
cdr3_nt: TGCAGTGCTAGAAAGAAGAACACCGGGGAGCTGTTTTTT

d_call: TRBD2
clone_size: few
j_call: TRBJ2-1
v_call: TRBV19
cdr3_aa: CASRGGLAGGEGEQFF
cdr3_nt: TGTGCCAGTAGAGGGGGACTAGCGGGAGGGGAGGGTGAGCAGTTCTTC

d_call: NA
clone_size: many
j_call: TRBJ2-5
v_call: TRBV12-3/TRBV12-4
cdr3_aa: CASSFLKRGETQYF
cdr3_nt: TGTGCCAGCAGTTTCCTAAAACGGGGGGAGACCCAGTACTTC

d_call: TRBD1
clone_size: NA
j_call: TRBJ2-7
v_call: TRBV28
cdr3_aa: CASTNRGLSYEQYF
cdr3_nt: TGTGCCAGCACCAACAGGGGGCTCTCCTACGAGCAGTACTTC

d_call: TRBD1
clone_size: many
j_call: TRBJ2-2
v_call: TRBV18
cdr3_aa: CASSLGQGNGELFF
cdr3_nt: TGTGCCAGCTCGCTGGGACAGGGCAACGGGGAGCTGTTTTTT

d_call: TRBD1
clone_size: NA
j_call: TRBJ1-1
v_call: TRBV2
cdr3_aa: CASTRTGGADRAFF
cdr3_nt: TGTGCCAGCACCAGAACAGGGGGCGCCGATCGAGCTTTCTTT

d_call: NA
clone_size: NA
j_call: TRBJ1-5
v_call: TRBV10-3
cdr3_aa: CAISNIGGNQPQHF
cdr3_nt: TGTGCCATCAGTAATATAGGTGGCAATCAGCCCCAGCATTTT

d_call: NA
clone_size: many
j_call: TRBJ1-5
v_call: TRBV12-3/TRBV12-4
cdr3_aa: CASSSPGPVWSGNQPQHF
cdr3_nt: TGTGCCAGCAGTTCACCCGGGCCTGTTTGGTCCGGCAATCAGCCCCAGCATTTT

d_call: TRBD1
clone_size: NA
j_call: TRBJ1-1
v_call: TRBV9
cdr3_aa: CASSSSRGTGGNTEAFF
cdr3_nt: TGTGCCAGCAGCTCCAGTAGAGGGACAGGAGGGAACACTGAAGCTTTCTTT

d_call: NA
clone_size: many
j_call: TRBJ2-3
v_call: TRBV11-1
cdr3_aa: CASSLVGRGADTQYF
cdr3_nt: TGTGCCAGCAGCTTAGTGGGCAGGGGGGCAGATACGCAGTATTTT

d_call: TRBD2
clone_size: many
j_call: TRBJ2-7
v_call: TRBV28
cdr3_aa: CASRQPSGALSYEQYF
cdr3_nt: TGTGCCAGCAGACAGCCTAGCGGGGCCCTCTCCTACGAGCAGTACTTC

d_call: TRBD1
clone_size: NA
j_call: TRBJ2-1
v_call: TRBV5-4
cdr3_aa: CASSLAKRQGYNEQFF
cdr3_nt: TGTGCCAGCAGCTTGGCCAAGCGACAGGGTTACAATGAGCAGTTCTTC

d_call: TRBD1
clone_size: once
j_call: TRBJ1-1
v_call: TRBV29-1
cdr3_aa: CSVPFEGAGTEAFF
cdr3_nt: TGCAGCGTCCCGTTCGAGGGGGCTGGCACTGAAGCTTTCTTT

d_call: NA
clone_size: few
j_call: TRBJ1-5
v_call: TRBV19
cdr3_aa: CASSNAGRTPISNQPQHF
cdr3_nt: TGTGCCAGTAGTAACGCGGGACGGACTCCAATTAGCAATCAGCCCCAGCATTTT

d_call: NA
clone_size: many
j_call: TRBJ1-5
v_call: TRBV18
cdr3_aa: CASSPRAQAGPQHF
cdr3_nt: TGTGCCAGCTCACCACGGGCCCAAGCCGGCCCCCAGCATTTT

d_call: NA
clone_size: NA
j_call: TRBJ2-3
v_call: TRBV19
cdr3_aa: CASSPIVTDTQYF
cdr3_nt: TGTGCCAGTAGTCCTATAGTCACAGATACGCAGTATTTT

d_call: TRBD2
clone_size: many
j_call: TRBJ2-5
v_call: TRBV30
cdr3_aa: CAWSGGGTETQYF
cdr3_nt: TGTGCCTGGAGTGGCGGGGGAACGGAGACCCAGTACTTC

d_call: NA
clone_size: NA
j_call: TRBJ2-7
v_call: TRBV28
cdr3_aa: CASRALGTLYEQYF
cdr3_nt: TGTGCCAGCAGGGCGTTGGGGACACTCTACGAGCAGTACTTC

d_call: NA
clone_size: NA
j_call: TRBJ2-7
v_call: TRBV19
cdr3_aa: CASSIAGGLYEQYF
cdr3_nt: TGTGCCAGTAGTATTGCTGGCGGCCTATACGAGCAGTACTTC

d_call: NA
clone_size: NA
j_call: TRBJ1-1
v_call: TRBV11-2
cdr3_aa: CASSLDSRGMNTEAFF
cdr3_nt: TGTGCCAGCAGCTTAGATTCTCGGGGTATGAACACTGAAGCTTTCTTT

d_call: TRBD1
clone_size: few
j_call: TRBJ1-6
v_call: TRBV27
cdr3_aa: CASTEDRGYSPLHF
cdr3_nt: TGTGCCAGCACCGAAGACAGGGGGTATTCACCCCTCCACTTT

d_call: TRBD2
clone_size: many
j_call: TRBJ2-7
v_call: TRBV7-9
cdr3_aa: CASSQTSGVTYEQYF
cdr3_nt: TGTGCCAGCAGCCAAACTAGCGGAGTAACCTACGAGCAGTACTTC

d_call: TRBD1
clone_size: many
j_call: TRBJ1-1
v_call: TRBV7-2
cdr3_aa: CASSLARRGRSRNTEAFF
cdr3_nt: TGTGCCAGCAGCTTAGCGCGGAGGGGGCGGTCCAGGAACACTGAAGCTTTCTTT

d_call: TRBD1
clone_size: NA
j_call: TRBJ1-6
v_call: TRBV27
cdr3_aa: CASSQNKGQEGHSPLHF
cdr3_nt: TGTGCCAGCAGTCAAAATAAGGGACAGGAGGGCCATTCACCCCTCCACTTT

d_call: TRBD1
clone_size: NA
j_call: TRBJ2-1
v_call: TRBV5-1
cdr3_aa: CASSLDDGTGSYNEQFF
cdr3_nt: TGCGCCAGCAGCTTGGATGACGGGACAGGCTCCTACAATGAGCAGTTCTTC

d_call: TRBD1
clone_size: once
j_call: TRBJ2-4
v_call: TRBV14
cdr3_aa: CASRQGPKNIQYF
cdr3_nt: TGTGCCAGCAGACAGGGGCCCAAAAACATTCAGTACTTC

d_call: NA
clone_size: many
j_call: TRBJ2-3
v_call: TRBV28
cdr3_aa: CASFSGAWRTQYF
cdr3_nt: TGTGCCAGCTTCTCAGGGGCTTGGCGTACGCAGTATTTT

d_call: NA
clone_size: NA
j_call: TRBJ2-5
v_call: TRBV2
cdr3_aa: CASSEIGRRETQYF
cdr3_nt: TGTGCCAGCAGTGAAATAGGACGGCGGGAGACCCAGTACTTC

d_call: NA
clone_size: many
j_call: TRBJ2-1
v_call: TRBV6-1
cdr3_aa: CASSHDSYNEQFF
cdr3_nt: TGTGCCAGCAGCCACGACTCGTACAATGAGCAGTTCTTC

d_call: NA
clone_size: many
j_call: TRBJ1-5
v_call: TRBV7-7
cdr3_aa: CASSLRGGTPQHF
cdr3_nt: TGTGCTAGCAGCTTAAGGGGCGGGACTCCCCAACATTTT

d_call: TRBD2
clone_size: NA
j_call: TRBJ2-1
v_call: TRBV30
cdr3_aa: CAWTSGEYNEQFF
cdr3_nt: TGTGCCTGGACTAGCGGGGAATACAATGAGCAGTTCTTC

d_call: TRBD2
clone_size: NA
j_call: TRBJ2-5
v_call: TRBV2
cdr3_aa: CASSLGREYETQYF
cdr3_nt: TGTGCCAGCAGTTTGGGGCGGGAGTATGAGACCCAGTACTTC

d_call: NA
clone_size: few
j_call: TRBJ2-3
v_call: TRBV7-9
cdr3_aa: CASSSILENTQYF
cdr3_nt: TGTGCCAGCAGCTCTATCCTAGAGAATACGCAGTATTTT

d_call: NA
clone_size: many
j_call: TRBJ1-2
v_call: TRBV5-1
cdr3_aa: CASSLDYYGYTF
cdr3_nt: TGCGCCAGCAGCCTCGATTACTATGGCTACACCTTC

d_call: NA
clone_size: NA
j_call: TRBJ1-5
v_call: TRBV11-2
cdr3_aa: CASSSNKHQGKSNQPQHF
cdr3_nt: TGTGCCAGCAGCTCAAACAAGCATCAGGGGAAGAGCAATCAGCCCCAGCATTTT

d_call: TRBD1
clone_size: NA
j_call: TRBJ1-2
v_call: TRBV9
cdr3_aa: CASSGGQGADGYTF
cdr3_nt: TGTGCCAGCAGCGGCGGACAGGGGGCGGATGGCTACACCTTC

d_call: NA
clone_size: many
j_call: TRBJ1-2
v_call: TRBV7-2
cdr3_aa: CASSLSGLGYGYTF
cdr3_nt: TGTGCCAGCAGCTTAAGCGGGCTCGGCTATGGCTACACCTTC

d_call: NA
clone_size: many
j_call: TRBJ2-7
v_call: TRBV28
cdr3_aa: CASSRGSTYEQYF
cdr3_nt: TGTGCCAGCAGTCGGGGGAGTACTTACGAGCAGTACTTC

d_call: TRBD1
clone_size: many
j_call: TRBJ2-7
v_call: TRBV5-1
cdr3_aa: CASSPYPRDSSYEQYF
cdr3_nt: TGCGCCAGCAGCCCATACCCCCGGGACAGCTCCTACGAGCAGTACTTC

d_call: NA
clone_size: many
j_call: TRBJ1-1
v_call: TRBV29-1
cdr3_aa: CSVGYRNTEAFF
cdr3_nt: TGCAGCGTTGGATACAGGAACACTGAAGCTTTCTTT

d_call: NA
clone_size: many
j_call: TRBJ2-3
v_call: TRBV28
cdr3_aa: CASSLDNTDTQYF
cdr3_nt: TGTGCCAGCAGTTTAGATAACACAGATACGCAGTATTTT

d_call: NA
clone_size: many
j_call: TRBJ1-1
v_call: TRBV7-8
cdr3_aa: CASSFGQGSTEAFF
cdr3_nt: TGTGCCAGCAGCTTTGGGCAGGGAAGCACTGAAGCTTTCTTT